This T cell receptor (beta chain) originates from a study of control samples from healthy donors and cancer patients. This clone was observed a single time. Clones were read by immunoSEQ multiplex PCR, and TCRdb kept only the in-frame ones, dropping some. The sample includes 30,000 to 40,000 clones, more than 70% seen only once; the top ten take roughly 21%. Input material: PBMCs. This TCR came from a woman aged 55-70 years with lung cancer.

CDR3 loop: CASSMKGGGEKLFF. The DNA for the CDR3 is TGTGCCAGTAGTATGAAGGGAGGGGGTGAAAAACTGTTTTTT. The V call is TRBV19, the J call TRBJ1-4, with a tentative D call TRBD1 (6 bases). This CDR3 contains 14 residues. The germline gives CDR1 LNHDA, CDR2 SQIVND (reference sequence). Trimming took 3 bases from V and 7 from J, leaving 12 bases between them.